This passage covers 11 T cell receptor beta chains from one sample sequenced in a study of long-term antiretroviral therapy in people with HIV. An immunoSEQ assay, version v3.0, was performed at survey level. The method was immunoSEQ multiplex PCR; TCRdb's version includes in-frame clones alone and lacks a portion of them. Here the sample spans about 24,000 clones, approximately 79% being singletons. This specimen was unsorted PBMCs, taken 1.2 years after starting antiretroviral therapy. The receptors come from a woman between 40 and 50 years old with HIV.

This sequence joins TRBV5-1 and TRBJ2-5, with D maybe TRBD2 (6 bases). The CDR3 totals 17 residues. V lost 4 bases to trimming and J lost 1 base, with 20 bases between them. CDR1 is SGHRS, CDR2 YFSETQ, per germline. DNA for the CDR3: TGCGCCAGCAGCCTCCGGCGGGGCGAGAGTATCCAAGAGACCCAGTACTTC. Encoded protein: CASSLRRGESIQETQYF.

This rearrangement joins TRBV11-3 to TRBJ1-2, with D possibly being TRBD1 (5 bases). Between the trimmed V and J ends, which lost 1 base and 4 bases, there was a span of 13 bases. The germline gives CDR1 SGHNT, CDR2 YENEEA. This CDR3 region has 15 residues. DNA of the CDR3: TGTGCCAGCAGCTTAGTGTCGGGGCAAGGCTATGGCTACACCTTC. Translated, it gives CASSLVSGQGYGYTF.

This clone has a handful of counts. This chain links TRBV13 with TRBJ1-1, with 8 bases matching TRBD1. The CDR3 has 15 residues. J lost 10 bases, V lost 1 base, and 11 bases had no gene match. Looked up from germline, CDR1 is PRHDT and CDR2 is FYEKMQ (reference sequence). CDR3 bases: TGTGCCAGCAGCTTAGCACCCGGGACAGGTATTGGAGCTTTCTTT. Residues: CASSLAPGTGIGAFF. Full variable domain (missing parts from reference TRBV13 and TRBJ1-1): AAGVIQSPRHLIKEKRETATLKCYPIPRHDTVYWYQQGPGQDPQFLISFYEKMQSDKGSIPDRFSAQQFSDYHSELNMSSLELGDSALYFCASSLAPGTGIGAFFGQGTRLTVV.

The V gene is TRBV18, the J gene TRBJ2-7; 11 bases match TRBD2. With V trimmed by 5 bases and J by 1 base, 4 bases remained unmatched. CDR3 length: 15 amino acids. The V gene's germline CDR1 is KGHSH and CDR2 LQKENI. Written as DNA, the CDR3 is TGTGCCAGCTCAGTGGGACTAGCGGATTCCTACGAGCAGTACTTC. Translation: CASSVGLADSYEQYF.

The chain couples TRBV6-5 to TRBJ2-1, with D uncertain. The CDR3 is made up of 15 amino acids. V was trimmed by 0 bases and J by 0 bases, leaving 6 bases between them. From germline, CDR1 is MNHEY and CDR2 SVGAGI. Here the CDR3 reads CASSYSPSSYNEQFF. The CDR3 nucleotides read TGTGCCAGCAGTTACTCGCCGAGCTCCTACAATGAGCAGTTCTTC.

The chain couples TRBV5-4 to TRBJ1-2; D remains unclear. The CDR3 contains 14 residues. Germline-derived CDR1 and CDR2 are SGHNT and YYREEE (reference sequence). V lost 0 bases to trimming and J lost 2 bases, with 8 bases between them. CDR3 sequence (DNA): TGTGCCAGCAGCTTGGGTCCGTCAAACTATGGCTACACCTTC. Amino acid sequence: CASSLGPSNYGYTF.

V gene TRBV7-9 combines with J gene TRBJ2-1; possibly TRBD2 for D (6 bases). CDR3 length equals 14 residues. CDR1 and CDR2 (germline): SEHNR, FQNEAQ (reference sequence). V lost 1 base to trimming and J lost 10 bases, with 14 bases between them. DNA of the CDR3: TGTGCCAGCAGCTTAGTTGCGGGGAGTCGGGAGCAGTTCTTC. Translating it yields CASSLVAGSREQFF. Drawing the rest from reference TRBV7-9 and TRBJ2-1, the complete variable domain is DTGVSQNPRHKITKRGQNVTFRCDPISEHNRLYWYRQTLGQGPEFLTYFQNEAQLEKSRLLSDRFSAERPKGSFSTLEIQRTEQGDSAMYLCASSLVAGSREQFFGPGTRLTVL.

The genes are TRBV5-6 and TRBJ2-7, with TRBD1 as a possible D gene (5 bases). With 4 bases removed from V and 3 bases from J, the gap between germline ends came to 8 bases. The CDR3 length is 12 residues. Germline assignment: CDR1 SGHDT and CDR2 YYEEEE. Here the CDR3 DNA reads TGTGCCAGCAGCCCCCAGGGCTACGAGCAGTACTTC. Translated, it gives CASSPQGYEQYF.

The chain combines TRBV29-1 with TRBJ2-4; D gene ambiguous. Deletions cut 6 bases from V and 0 bases from J, with 9 bases between. Germline-derived CDR1 and CDR2 are SQVTM and ANQGSEA. This CDR3 has 13 amino acids. This CDR3 is CSVILPAKNIQYF. The CDR3 DNA reads as TGCAGCGTCATCTTGCCAGCCAAAAACATTCAGTACTTC. Combining the CDR3 with reference TRBV29-1 and TRBJ2-4 gives the whole variable domain SAVISQKPSRDICQRGTSLTIQCQVDSQVTMMFWYRQQPGQSLTLIATANQGSEATYESGFVIDKFPISRPNLTFSTLTVSNMSPEDSSIYLCSVILPAKNIQYFGAGTRLSVL.

The chain links TRBV6-5 to TRBJ1-4; tentatively, D is TRBD1 (5 bases). In germline, CDR1 is MNHEY, CDR2 SVGAGI. Trimming took 2 bases from V and 3 from J, leaving 10 bases between them. This CDR3 contains 15 residues. The CDR3 sequence is CASSYGGTANEKLFF. The CDR3 region has the DNA TGTGCCAGCAGTTACGGGGGGACGGCTAATGAAAAACTGTTTTTT.

In this sample, this clone turned up a few times. This chain connects TRBV10-2 to TRBJ2-5; D is uncertain. The CDR3 covers 11 residues. Trimming cost V 6 bases and J 5 bases, with 7 bases left between them. The germline V gene has CDR1 WSHSY and CDR2 SAAADI. The DNA for the CDR3 is TGCGCCAGCAGCAACGTGGAGACCCAGTACTTC. It codes for CASSNVETQYF.